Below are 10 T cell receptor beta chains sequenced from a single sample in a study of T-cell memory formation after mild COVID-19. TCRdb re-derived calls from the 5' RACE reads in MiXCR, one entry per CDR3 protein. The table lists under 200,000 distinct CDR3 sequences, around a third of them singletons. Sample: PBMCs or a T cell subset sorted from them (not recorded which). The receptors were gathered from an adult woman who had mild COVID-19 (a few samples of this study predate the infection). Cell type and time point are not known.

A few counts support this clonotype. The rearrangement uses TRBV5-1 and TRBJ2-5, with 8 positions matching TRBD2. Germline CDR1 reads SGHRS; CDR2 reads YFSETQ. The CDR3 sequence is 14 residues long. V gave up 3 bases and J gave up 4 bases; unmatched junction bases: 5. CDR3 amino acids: CASSSGLVTETQYF. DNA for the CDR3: TGCGCCAGCAGCTCGGGACTAGTCACAGAGACCCAGTACTTC.

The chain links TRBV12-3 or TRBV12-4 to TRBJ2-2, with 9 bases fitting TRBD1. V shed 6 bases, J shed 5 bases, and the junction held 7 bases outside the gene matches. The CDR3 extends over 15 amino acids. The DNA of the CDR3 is TGTGCCAGCAGACCGGGACAGGGTCGGACCGGGGAGCTGTTTTTT. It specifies CASRPGQGRTGELFF.

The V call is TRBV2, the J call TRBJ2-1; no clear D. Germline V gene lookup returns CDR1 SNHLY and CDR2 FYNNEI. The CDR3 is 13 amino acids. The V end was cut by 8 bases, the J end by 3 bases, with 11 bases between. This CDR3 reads CASAQLLYNEQFF. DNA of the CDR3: TGTGCCAGCGCACAGTTACTCTACAATGAGCAGTTCTTC.

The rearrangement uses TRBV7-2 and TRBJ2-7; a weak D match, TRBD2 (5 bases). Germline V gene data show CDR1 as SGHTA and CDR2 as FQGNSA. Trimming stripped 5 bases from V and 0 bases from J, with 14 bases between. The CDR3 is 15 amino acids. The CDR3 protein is CASSTNGMSSYEQYF. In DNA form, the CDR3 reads TGTGCCAGCAGCACCAACGGGATGTCCTCCTACGAGCAGTACTTC. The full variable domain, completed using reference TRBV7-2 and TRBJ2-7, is GAGVSQSPSNKVTEKGKDVELRCDPISGHTALYWYRQSLGQGLEFLIYFQGNSAPDKSGLPSDRFSAERTGGSVSTLTIQRTQQEDSAVYLCASSTNGMSSYEQYFGPGTRLTVT.

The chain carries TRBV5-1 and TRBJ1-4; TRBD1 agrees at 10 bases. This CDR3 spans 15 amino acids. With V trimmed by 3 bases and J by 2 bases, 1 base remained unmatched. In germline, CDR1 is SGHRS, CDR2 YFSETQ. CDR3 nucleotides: TGCGCCAGCAGCTGGGGACAGGGGACTAATGAAAAACTGTTTTTT. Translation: CASSWGQGTNEKLFF.

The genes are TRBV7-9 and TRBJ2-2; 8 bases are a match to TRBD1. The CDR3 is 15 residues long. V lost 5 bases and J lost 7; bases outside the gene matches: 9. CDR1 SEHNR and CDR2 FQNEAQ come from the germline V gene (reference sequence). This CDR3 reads CASSGFPGQVGELFF. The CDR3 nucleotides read TGTGCCAGCAGCGGATTCCCGGGACAGGTCGGGGAGCTGTTTTTT.

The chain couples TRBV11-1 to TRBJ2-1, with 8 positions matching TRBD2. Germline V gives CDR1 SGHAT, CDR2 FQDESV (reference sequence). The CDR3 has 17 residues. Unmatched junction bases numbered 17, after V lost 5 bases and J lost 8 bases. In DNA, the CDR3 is TGTGCCAGCAGCCCGGTCGAAGGTAGCGGGACAATCGATGAGCAGTTCTTC. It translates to CASSPVEGSGTIDEQFF.

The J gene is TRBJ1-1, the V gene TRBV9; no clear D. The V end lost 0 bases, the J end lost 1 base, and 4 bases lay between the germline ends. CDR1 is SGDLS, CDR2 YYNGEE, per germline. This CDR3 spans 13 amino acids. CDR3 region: CASSVARNTEAFF. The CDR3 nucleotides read TGTGCCAGCAGCGTAGCGAGGAACACTGAAGCTTTCTTT. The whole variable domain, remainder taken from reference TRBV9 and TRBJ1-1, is DSGVTQTPKHLITATGQRVTLRCSPRSGDLSVYWYQQSLDQGLQFLIQYYNGEERAKGNILERFSAQQFPDLHSELNLSSLELGDSALYFCASSVARNTEAFFGQGTRLTVV.

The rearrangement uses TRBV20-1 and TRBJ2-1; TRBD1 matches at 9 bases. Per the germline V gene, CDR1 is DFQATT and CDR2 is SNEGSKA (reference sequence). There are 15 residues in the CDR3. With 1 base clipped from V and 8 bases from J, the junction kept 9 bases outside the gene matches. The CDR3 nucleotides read TGCAGTGCTAGAGTGGGGACAGGGCTACCGGATGAGCAGTTCTTC. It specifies CSARVGTGLPDEQFF.

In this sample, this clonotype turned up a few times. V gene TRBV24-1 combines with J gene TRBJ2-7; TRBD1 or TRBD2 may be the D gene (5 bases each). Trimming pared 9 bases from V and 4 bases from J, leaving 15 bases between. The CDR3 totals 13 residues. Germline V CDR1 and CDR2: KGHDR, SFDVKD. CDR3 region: CATSPGPLYEQYF. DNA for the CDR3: TGTGCCACCTCCCCGGGGCCCCTATACGAGCAGTACTTC.